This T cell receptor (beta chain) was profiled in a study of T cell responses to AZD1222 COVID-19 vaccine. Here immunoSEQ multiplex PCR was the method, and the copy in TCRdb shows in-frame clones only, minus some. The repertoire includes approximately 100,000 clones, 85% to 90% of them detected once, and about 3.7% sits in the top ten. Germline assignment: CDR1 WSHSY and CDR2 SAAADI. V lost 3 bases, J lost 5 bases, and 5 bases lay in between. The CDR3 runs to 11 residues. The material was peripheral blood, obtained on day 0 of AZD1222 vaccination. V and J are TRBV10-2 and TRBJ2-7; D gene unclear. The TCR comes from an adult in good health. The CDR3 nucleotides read TGCGCCAGCAGTGAAGGGAACGAGCAGTACTTC. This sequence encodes CASSEGNEQYF.